A single sample gave rise to the 30 T cell receptor beta chains below, sequenced in a study of blood T cell repertoires in COVID-19. The assay was immunoSEQ multiplex PCR, and TCRdb's table has in-frame clones only and misses some. The top ten clones hold 5% to 6.5% of a sample with under 130,000 clones, approximately 62% of them seen once. The sequenced material came from peripheral blood. The receptors originated from a man of 80 years or more with acute or convalescent COVID-19.

This clone has a count of ten or more. The V call is TRBV18, the J call TRBJ1-2, with 7 bases that match TRBD1. The CDR3 totals 15 residues. Germline CDR1 is KGHSH and CDR2 is LQKENI. V was clipped by 6 bases and J by 7 bases; unmatched bases: 14. CDR3 loop: CASSSIGGQQSGYTF. DNA for the CDR3: TGTGCCAGCTCGTCGATCGGGGGACAGCAAAGTGGCTACACCTTC.

Here the CDR3 reads CASSRDSQSSYTF. The CDR3 coding sequence is TGTGCCAGCAGCCGGGACAGTCAAAGCAGCTACACCTTC. The chain employs TRBV6-5 and TRBJ1-2; 7 bases match TRBD1. The germline gives CDR1 MNHEY, CDR2 SVGAGI. The ends lost 6 bases at V and 9 bases at J; junction bases unmatched: 10. The CDR3 has 13 residues.

The chain joins TRBV19 to TRBJ1-5, with TRBD1 matching 8 bases. CDR1 is LNHDA, CDR2 SQIVND, per germline (reference sequence). The ends lost 3 bases at V and 4 bases at J; junction bases unmatched: 8. The CDR3 sequence is 16 residues long. The CDR3 nucleotides read TGTGCCAGTAGTATCTTAGGACAGGGTGAAAATCAGCCCCAGCATTTT. Encoded protein: CASSILGQGENQPQHF.

Of note for this clone: A read error may produce the germline difference seen at one junction end. The CDR3 nucleotides read TGTGCCAGCAGCCCCCAGCGGGCCCGGGGAGCTGTTTTT. Its translation is CASSPQRARGAVF. The J gene is TRBJ2-2, the V gene TRBV11-3; D possibly corresponds to TRBD2 (6 bases). Germline lookup yields CDR1 SGHNT and CDR2 YENEEA. The CDR3 loop spans 13 amino acids.

This chain joins TRBV19 and TRBJ2-1, with 15 bases matching TRBD2. There are 15 residues in the CDR3. Losses at the gene ends were 5 bases for V and 8 bases for J; bases not matched to a gene: 4. The germline V gene has CDR1 LNHDA and CDR2 SQIVND (reference sequence). CDR3 in DNA: TGTGCCAGTAGTTCAGGACTAGCGGGGGGGGATGAGCAGTTCTTC. Its translation is CASSSGLAGGDEQFF.

DNA for the CDR3: TGCGCCAGCAGCCCCTGGGGGGTAGGCACCGGGGAGCTGTTTTTT. Translated, it gives CASSPWGVGTGELFF. The rearrangement links TRBV5-1 to TRBJ2-2; TRBD2 might be the D (6 bases). This CDR3 is 15 amino acids long. The V gene lost 4 bases and the J gene lost 4 bases, with 14 bases spanning the gap. Per the germline V gene, CDR1 is SGHRS and CDR2 is YFSETQ. Full variable domain (remainder filled in from reference TRBV5-1 and TRBJ2-2): KAGVTQTPRYLIKTRGQQVTLSCSPISGHRSVSWYQQTPGQGLQFLFEYFSETQRNKGNFPGRFSGRQFSNSRSEMNVSTLELGDSALYLCASSPWGVGTGELFFGEGSRLTVL.

In the case of this clone: At the DNA level, this CDR3 is encoded by other sequences in the same sample as well. The J gene is TRBJ1-5, the V gene TRBV6-2 or TRBV6-3; TRBD1 aligns across 9 bases. Germline trimming cut 6 bases from V and 7 bases from J; bases unmatched to any gene: 4. This CDR3 spans 13 amino acids. The germline gives CDR1 MNHEY, CDR2 SVGEGT. CDR3 amino acids: CASSRDRDQPQHF. CDR3 nucleotide sequence: TGTGCCAGCAGCCGGGACAGGGACCAGCCCCAGCATTTT.

This clone was seen only a few times. J is TRBJ2-2 and V is TRBV24-1, with D perhaps TRBD1 (5 bases). Trimming pared 9 bases from V and 6 bases from J, leaving 16 bases between. CDR1 and CDR2 from the germline V gene are KGHDR and SFDVKD. The CDR3 loop spans 14 amino acids. The CDR3 protein is CATSPGNLAGELFF. DNA for the CDR3: TGTGCCACCTCCCCAGGGAATCTTGCCGGGGAGCTGTTTTTT.

The chain combines TRBV28 with TRBJ2-6, with D possibly matching TRBD2 (6 bases). The CDR3 extends over 17 amino acids. V gave up 3 bases and J gave up 0 bases, with 12 bases separating them. CDR1 MDHEN and CDR2 SYDVKM come from the germline V gene. CDR3 sequence reads: CASSFPGTHSGANVLTF. The CDR3 region has the DNA TGTGCCAGCAGTTTTCCCGGGACTCACTCTGGGGCCAACGTCCTGACTTTC.

The count of this clone is one. The chain combines TRBV2 with TRBJ2-2; a weak D match, TRBD2 (6 bases). With 7 bases removed from V and 2 bases from J, the gap between germline ends came to 11 bases. The CDR3 runs 14 residues. From germline, CDR1 is SNHLY and CDR2 FYNNEI. Written as DNA, the CDR3 is TGTGCCAGCACTCGGACTATCAACACCGGGGAGCTGTTTTTT. Its translation: CASTRTINTGELFF.

The chain recombines TRBV6-2 or TRBV6-3 with TRBJ1-2, with 9 bases identical to TRBD1. The CDR3 sequence is 17 residues long. The germline CDR1 and CDR2 sequences are MNHEY and SVGEGT. Germline trimming cut 6 bases from V and 6 bases from J; bases unmatched to any gene: 17. CDR3 coding DNA: TGTGCCAGCAGCCCGGGACAGGGCGGCCCGGGTCGGAATGGCTACACCTTC. Its translation is CASSPGQGGPGRNGYTF.

This chain links TRBV7-8 with TRBJ2-7; 7 bases match TRBD1. Germline V gene sequence: CDR1 SGHVS, CDR2 FQNEAQ. This CDR3 region has 12 residues. V dropped 5 bases and J dropped 6; count of bases not matched to a gene: 4. The CDR3 bases are TGTGCCAGCAGCCCCCCAGGGGGCGAGCAGTACTTC. Amino acids: CASSPPGGEQYF.

This clone showed up just a few times. This rearrangement joins TRBV28 to TRBJ1-2, with TRBD1 matching 10 bases. CDR1 is MDHEN, CDR2 SYDVKM, per germline. The junction had 5 bases not matched to a gene; V was cut back by 4 bases and J by 3 bases. CDR3 size: 15 residues. The CDR3 reads CASSSAGQGDYGYTF. As DNA, the CDR3 is TGTGCCAGCAGTTCCGCCGGACAGGGGGACTATGGCTACACCTTC.

The V gene is TRBV4-3, the J gene TRBJ1-2; 7 nucleotides agree with TRBD1. Germline V CDR1 and CDR2: LGHNA, YSLEER. This CDR3 is 16 amino acids long. The trim removed 4 bases at V and 3 bases at J, leaving 11 bases unmatched. The CDR3 sequence: CASSPQTGRIDYGYTF. CDR3 DNA: TGCGCCAGCAGCCCCCAGACAGGGAGGATTGACTATGGCTACACCTTC.

The chain employs TRBV6-2 or TRBV6-3 and TRBJ2-1, with 9 bases aligning to TRBD1. Germline trimming cut 5 bases from V and 7 bases from J; bases unmatched to any gene: 6. The CDR3 is 14 amino acids. The V gene's germline CDR1 is MNHEY and CDR2 SVGEGT. The CDR3 sequence is CASSDPGQGNEQFF. The CDR3 DNA is TGTGCCAGCAGTGACCCAGGACAGGGGAATGAGCAGTTCTTC.

This clone was counted once. This rearrangement joins TRBV5-1 to TRBJ2-1, with 7 bases identical to TRBD1. CDR1 and CDR2 (germline): SGHRS, YFSETQ. V was pared by 5 bases and J by 0 bases, with 11 bases of the junction left unmatched. The CDR3 has 17 amino acids. CDR3: CASSGGPDRTSYNEQFF. DNA of the CDR3: TGCGCCAGCAGTGGGGGACCGGACAGGACCTCCTACAATGAGCAGTTCTTC.

The rearrangement links TRBV29-1 to TRBJ2-1, with D perhaps matching TRBD1 (5 bases). Trimming left V 3 bases short and J 9 bases short, with 9 bases between. The V gene's germline CDR1 is SQVTM and CDR2 ANQGSEA. The CDR3 contains 11 residues. CDR3 in amino acids: CSVDPGFEQFF. The CDR3 DNA sequence: TGCAGCGTTGATCCAGGGTTTGAGCAGTTCTTC.

The genes are TRBV6-6 and TRBJ2-4, with D unclear. V gave up 6 bases and J gave up 6 bases, with 15 bases separating them. The CDR3 spans 14 residues. CDR1 is MNHNY, CDR2 SVGAGI, per germline (reference sequence). The DNA of the CDR3 is TGTGCCAGCAGGCGTGGTGGTCTTGGAAACATTCAGTACTTC. Its translation is CASRRGGLGNIQYF.

This clone was counted only a few times. The CDR3 is CASSLPGANGPQHF. DNA for the CDR3: TGTGCCAGCAGCTTACCAGGGGCCAACGGGCCCCAGCATTTT. The J gene is TRBJ1-5, the V gene TRBV7-9, with D possibly TRBD1 on 6 matching bases. Germline V CDR1 and CDR2: SEHNR, FQNEAQ (reference sequence). The CDR3 consists of 14 residues. Trimming took 2 bases from V and 9 from J, leaving 14 bases between them.

On this clone itself: The same CDR3 arises from other DNA sequences in this sample as well. The chain combines TRBV6-2 or TRBV6-3 with TRBJ2-5; TRBD2 aligns across 7 bases. CDR3 length: 14 amino acids. Trimming removed 5 bases from V and 1 base from J; junction bases left unmatched: 4. Germline V CDR1 and CDR2: MNHEY, SVGEGT. The CDR3 here is CASSPPSGQETQYF. The CDR3 DNA is TGTGCCAGCAGTCCGCCTAGCGGCCAAGAGACCCAGTACTTC.

This chain joins TRBV3-1 (or the pseudogene TRBV3-2) and TRBJ2-7; D call uncertain. Germline loops: CDR1 LGHDT, CDR2 YNNKEL (reference sequence). This CDR3 region has 13 residues. V gave up 1 base and J gave up 1 base, with 5 bases separating them. In DNA form, the CDR3 reads TGTGCCAGCAGCCAAGTCTTGTCCTACGAGCAGTACTTC. Its translation: CASSQVLSYEQYF.

The CDR3 DNA reads as TGTGCCAGTAGTGCCCGGGACAGGAGAAACTCCTACAATGAGCAGTTCTTC. Translation gives CASSARDRRNSYNEQFF. The chain is built from TRBV19 and TRBJ2-1; the match to TRBD1 covers 8 bases. V gave up 5 bases and J gave up 0 bases; unmatched junction bases: 9. The CDR3 consists of 17 residues. Germline V gene sequence: CDR1 LNHDA, CDR2 SQIVND (reference sequence).

The genes are TRBV25-1 and TRBJ2-3; D gene uncertain. The CDR3 length is 11 residues. Trimming cost V 5 bases and J 6 bases, with 6 bases left between them. The germline V gene has CDR1 MGHDK and CDR2 SYGVNS. The CDR3 sequence is CASSPRDTQYF. The CDR3 DNA is TGTGCCAGCAGTCCCCGGGATACGCAGTATTTT.

The J gene is TRBJ2-2, the V gene TRBV6-4; D is possibly TRBD2 (5 bases). Germline V CDR1 and CDR2: MRHNA, SNTAGT. Trimming removed 4 bases at V and 7 bases at J, with 13 bases between. This CDR3 spans 14 amino acids. CDR3 in DNA: TGTGCCAGCAGTGCCTCTCCCGGGGTCGGGGAGCTGTTTTTT. This codes for CASSASPGVGELFF.

V usage is TRBV2 and J usage is TRBJ2-1, with TRBD2 matching over 8 bases. Losses at the gene ends were 6 bases for V and 14 bases for J; bases not matched to a gene: 12. The germline CDR1 and CDR2 sequences are SNHLY and FYNNEI. This CDR3 region has 13 residues. The CDR3 loop is CASSGPITSGKFF. The CDR3, as DNA: TGTGCCAGCAGCGGGCCTATTACTAGCGGAAAGTTCTTC.

The V and J genes are TRBV9 and TRBJ2-6; TRBD1 matches at 7 bases. The CDR3 totals 16 residues. Trimming took 2 bases from V and 1 from J; bases not matched to a gene: 3. Germline CDR1 reads SGDLS; CDR2 reads YYNGEE. CDR3 in amino acids: CASSVTGSSGANVLTF. The CDR3 bases are TGTGCCAGCAGCGTGACAGGGAGTTCTGGGGCCAACGTCCTGACTTTC.

This clone was detected only a few times. The rearrangement joins TRBV7-9 to TRBJ2-7; unclear D gene. The germline CDR1 and CDR2 sequences are SEHNR and FQNEAQ (reference sequence). The CDR3 sequence is 13 residues long. V was pared by 7 bases and J by 1 base, with 11 bases between. The chain's CDR3 is CASTEWRSYEQYF. CDR3 in DNA: TGTGCCAGCACCGAGTGGCGGTCCTACGAGCAGTACTTC. The full variable domain, in which reference TRBV7-9 and TRBJ2-7 provide the parts outside the CDR3, is DTGVSQNPRHKITKRGQNVTFRCDPISEHNRLYWYRQTLGQGPEFLTYFQNEAQLEKSRLLSDRFSAERPKGSFSTLEIQRTEQGDSAMYLCASTEWRSYEQYFGPGTRLTVT.

The chain has TRBV6-5 and TRBJ2-1, with 9 bases lining up with TRBD1. This CDR3 spans 15 amino acids. J gave up 6 bases and V 2 bases, and 5 bases lay outside the gene matches. The germline CDR1 and CDR2 sequences are MNHEY and SVGAGI. CDR3 region: CASSYLGTGSNEQFF. The DNA of the CDR3 is TGTGCCAGCAGTTACCTGGGGACAGGGAGCAATGAGCAGTTCTTC.

CDR3 nucleotide sequence: TGTGCCTGGAGTGTAGGTGGAGGGCAGTTCTTC. Protein sequence: CAWSVGGGQFF. The J gene is TRBJ2-1, the V gene TRBV30; tentatively, D is TRBD2 (5 bases). In germline, CDR1 is GTSNPN, CDR2 SVGIG (reference sequence). V was shortened by 0 bases and J by 12 bases, with 9 bases between the two germline ends. The CDR3 sequence is 11 residues long.

The chain has TRBV4-2 and TRBJ2-1; D might be TRBD2 (6 bases). The germline V and J ends were trimmed by 2 bases and 4 bases, with 12 bases remaining between them. CDR3 length: 15 residues. CDR1 and CDR2 from the germline V gene are LGHNA and YNFKEQ. CDR3 loop: CASSQSGYMYNEQFF. The CDR3 DNA reads TGTGCCAGCAGCCAAAGCGGGTACATGTACAATGAGCAGTTCTTC.